This T cell receptor beta chain appears in the sequencing data of a study of cytomegalovirus exposure and HLA in healthy donors. Whole-study results and caveats: Testing in vitro showed a few CMV-associated chains specific for CMV antigens. Analyses of presence/absence relied on an assumption of roughly uniform sequencing depth across donors.

The PCR had 60 Vbeta and 13 Jbeta primers. The method was immunoSEQ multiplex PCR; TCRdb's version includes in-frame clones alone and lacks a portion of them. The top ten clones hold 2.5% to 3.5% of a sample with 65,000 or so clones, less than 70% of them seen once. J gave up 3 bases and V 1 base, and 1 base lay outside the gene matches. Germline-derived CDR1 and CDR2 are SGHVS and FNYEAQ. This CDR3 spans 15 amino acids. Remarks on this clone: Its antigen is undetermined.

Sequenced material: PBMCs. The receptor was derived from a man aged 30-40 years in good health and CMV-seronegative. The rearrangement uses TRBV7-6 and TRBJ2-5; 11 bases align to TRBD2. The CDR3 coding sequence is TGTGCCAGCAGCTTAGAACTAGCGGGGGAAGAGACCCAGTACTTC. Encoded protein: CASSLELAGEETQYF.